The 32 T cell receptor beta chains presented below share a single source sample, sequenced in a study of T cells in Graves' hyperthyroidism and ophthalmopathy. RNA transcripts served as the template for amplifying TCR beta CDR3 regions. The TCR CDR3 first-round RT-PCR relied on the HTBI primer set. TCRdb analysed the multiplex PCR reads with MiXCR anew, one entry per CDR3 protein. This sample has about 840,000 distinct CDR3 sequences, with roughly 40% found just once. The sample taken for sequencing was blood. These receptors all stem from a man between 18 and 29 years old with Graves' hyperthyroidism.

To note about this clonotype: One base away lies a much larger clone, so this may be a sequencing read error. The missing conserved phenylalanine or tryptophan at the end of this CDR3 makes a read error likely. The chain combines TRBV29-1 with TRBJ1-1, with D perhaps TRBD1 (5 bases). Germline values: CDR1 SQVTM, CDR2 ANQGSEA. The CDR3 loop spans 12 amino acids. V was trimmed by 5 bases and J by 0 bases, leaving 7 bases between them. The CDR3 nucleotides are TGCAGCGTTTGGGGGGTGAACACTGAAGCTTTCTCT. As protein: CSVWGVNTEAFS.

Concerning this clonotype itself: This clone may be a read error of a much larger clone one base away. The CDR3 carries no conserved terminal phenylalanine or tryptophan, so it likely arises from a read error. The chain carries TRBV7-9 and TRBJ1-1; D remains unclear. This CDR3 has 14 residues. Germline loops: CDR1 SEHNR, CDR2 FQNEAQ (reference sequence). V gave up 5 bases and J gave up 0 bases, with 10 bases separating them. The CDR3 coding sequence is TGTGCCAGCAGCCTACAGAGCATGAACACTGAAGCTTTCTTA. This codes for CASSLQSMNTEAFL.

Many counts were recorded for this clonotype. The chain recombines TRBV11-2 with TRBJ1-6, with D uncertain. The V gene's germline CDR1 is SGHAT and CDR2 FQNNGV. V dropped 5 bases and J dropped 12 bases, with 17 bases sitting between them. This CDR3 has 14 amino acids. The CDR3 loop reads CASSTEVGGRPLHF. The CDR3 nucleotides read TGTGCCAGCAGCACCGAGGTCGGCGGCAGACCCCTCCACTTT.

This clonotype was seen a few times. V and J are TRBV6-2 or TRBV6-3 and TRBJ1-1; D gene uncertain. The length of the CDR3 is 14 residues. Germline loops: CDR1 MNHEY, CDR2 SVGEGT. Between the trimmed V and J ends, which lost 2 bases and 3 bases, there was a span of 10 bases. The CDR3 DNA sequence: TGTGCCAGCAGTTACCGGTACGGGGACACTGAAGCTTTCTTT. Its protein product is CASSYRYGDTEAFF.

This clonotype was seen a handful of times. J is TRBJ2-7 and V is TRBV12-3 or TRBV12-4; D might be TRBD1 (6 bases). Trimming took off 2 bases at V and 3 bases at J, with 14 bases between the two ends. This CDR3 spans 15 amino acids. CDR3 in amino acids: CASSLTTGRGYEQYF. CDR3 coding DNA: TGTGCCAGCAGTTTAACAACAGGGCGAGGCTACGAGCAGTACTTC.

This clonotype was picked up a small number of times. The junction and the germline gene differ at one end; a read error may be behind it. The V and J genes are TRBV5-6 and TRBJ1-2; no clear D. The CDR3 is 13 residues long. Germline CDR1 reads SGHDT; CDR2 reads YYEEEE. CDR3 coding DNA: TGTGCCAGCAGCTTGGACACCGCCTATACCCTTGACTTC. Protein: CASSLDTAYTLDF.

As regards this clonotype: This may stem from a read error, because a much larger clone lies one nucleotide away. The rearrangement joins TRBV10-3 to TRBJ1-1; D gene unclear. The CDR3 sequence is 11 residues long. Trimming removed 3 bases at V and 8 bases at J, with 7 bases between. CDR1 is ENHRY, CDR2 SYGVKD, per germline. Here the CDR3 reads CAISDGYEAFF. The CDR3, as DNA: TGTGCCATCAGTGACGGCTACGAAGCTTTCTTT.

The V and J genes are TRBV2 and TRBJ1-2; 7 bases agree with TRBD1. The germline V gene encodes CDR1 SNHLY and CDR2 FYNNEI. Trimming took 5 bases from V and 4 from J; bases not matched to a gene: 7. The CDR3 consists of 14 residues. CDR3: CASSSTGQRYGYTF. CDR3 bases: TGTGCCAGCAGTTCTACGGGACAGCGCTATGGCTACACCTTC.

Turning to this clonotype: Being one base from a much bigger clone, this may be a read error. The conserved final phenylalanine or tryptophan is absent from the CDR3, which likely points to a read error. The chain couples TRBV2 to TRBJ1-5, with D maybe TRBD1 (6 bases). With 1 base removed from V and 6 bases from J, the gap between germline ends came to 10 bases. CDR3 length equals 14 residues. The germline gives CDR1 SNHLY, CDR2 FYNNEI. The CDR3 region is CASSEEQGIQPQHY. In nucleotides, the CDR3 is TGTGCCAGCAGTGAAGAACAGGGAATTCAGCCCCAGCATTAT.

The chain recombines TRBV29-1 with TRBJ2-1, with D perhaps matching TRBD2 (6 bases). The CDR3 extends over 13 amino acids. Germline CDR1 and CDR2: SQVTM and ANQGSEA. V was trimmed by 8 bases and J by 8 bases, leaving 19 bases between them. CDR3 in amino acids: CSSRGLEVHEQFF. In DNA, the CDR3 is TGCAGCTCGCGGGGACTGGAGGTCCATGAGCAGTTCTTC.

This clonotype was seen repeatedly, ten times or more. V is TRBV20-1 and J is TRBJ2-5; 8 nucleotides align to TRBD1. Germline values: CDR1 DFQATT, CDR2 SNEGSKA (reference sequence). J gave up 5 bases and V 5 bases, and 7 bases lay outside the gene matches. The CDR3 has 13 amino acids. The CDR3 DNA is TGCAGTGCTGCGCGGACAGGGCGTGAGACCCAGTACTTC. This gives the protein CSAARTGRETQYF.

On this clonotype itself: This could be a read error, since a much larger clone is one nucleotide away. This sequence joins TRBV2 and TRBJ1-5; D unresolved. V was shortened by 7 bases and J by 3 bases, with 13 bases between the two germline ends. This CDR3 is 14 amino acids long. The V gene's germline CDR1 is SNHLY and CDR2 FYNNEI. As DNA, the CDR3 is TGTGCCAGCAATGACGAATCTATCAATCAGCCCCAGCATTTT. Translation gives CASNDESINQPQHF.

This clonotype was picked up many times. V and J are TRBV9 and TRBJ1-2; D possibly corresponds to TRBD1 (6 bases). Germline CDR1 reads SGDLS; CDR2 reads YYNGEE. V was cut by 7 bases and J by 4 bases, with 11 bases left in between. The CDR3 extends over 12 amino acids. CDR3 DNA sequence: TGTGCCAGCTTCGGGACACTCTATGGCTACACCTTC. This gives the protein CASFGTLYGYTF.

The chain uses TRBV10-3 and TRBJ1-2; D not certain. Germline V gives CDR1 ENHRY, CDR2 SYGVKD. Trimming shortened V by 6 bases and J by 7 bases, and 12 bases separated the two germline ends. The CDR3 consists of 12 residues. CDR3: CAISTQSSGYTF. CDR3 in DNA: TGTGCCATCAGCACCCAGAGCTCTGGCTACACCTTC.

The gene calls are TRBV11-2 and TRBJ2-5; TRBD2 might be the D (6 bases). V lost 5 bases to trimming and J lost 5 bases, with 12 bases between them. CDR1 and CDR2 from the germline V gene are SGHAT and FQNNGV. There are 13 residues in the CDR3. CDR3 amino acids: CASSTGLLETQYF. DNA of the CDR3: TGTGCCAGCAGCACGGGACTTTTGGAGACCCAGTACTTC.

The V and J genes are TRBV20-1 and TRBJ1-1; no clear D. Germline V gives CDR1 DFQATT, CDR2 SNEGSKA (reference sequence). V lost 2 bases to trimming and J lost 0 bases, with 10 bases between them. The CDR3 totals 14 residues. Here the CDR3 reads CSARKGSMNTEAFF. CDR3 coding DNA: TGCAGTGCTAGAAAGGGCTCCATGAACACTGAAGCTTTCTTT.

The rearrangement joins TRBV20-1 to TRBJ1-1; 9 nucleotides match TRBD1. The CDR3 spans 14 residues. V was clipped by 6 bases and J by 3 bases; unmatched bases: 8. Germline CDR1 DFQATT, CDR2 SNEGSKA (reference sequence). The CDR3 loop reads CSARGQGWDTEAFF. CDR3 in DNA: TGCAGTGCGCGGGGACAGGGATGGGACACTGAAGCTTTCTTT.

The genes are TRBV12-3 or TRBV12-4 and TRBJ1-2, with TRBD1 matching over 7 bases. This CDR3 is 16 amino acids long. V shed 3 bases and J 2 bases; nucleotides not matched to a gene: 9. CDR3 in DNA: TGTGCCAGCAGTTTCGATCCGGGACAGAAAAACTATGGCTACACCTTC. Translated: CASSFDPGQKNYGYTF.

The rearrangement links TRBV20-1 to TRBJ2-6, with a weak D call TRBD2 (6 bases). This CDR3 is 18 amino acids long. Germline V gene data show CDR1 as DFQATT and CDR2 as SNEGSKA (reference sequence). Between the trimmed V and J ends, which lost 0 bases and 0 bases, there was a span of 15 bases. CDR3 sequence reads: CSARDLEGVSSGANVLTF. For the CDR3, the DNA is TGCAGTGCTAGAGATCTGGAGGGCGTGAGCTCTGGGGCCAACGTCCTGACTTTC.

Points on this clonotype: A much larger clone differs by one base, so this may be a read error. The CDR3 sequence: CASSAGYPGSYEQYF. The CDR3 nucleotides read TGTGCCAGCAGCGCCGGGTACCCCGGCTCCTACGAGCAGTACTTC. V gene TRBV25-1 combines with J gene TRBJ2-7; no reliable D call. Germline CDR1 reads MGHDK; CDR2 reads SYGVNS. Trimming cost V 6 bases and J 0 bases, with 15 bases left between them. The CDR3 is 15 amino acids.

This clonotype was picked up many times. CDR3 region: CASSEQMNEKLFF. The CDR3 DNA follows: TGTGCCAGCAGTGAACAGATGAATGAAAAACTGTTTTTT. This chain uses TRBV25-1 with TRBJ1-4; no clear D gene. The CDR3 is made up of 13 amino acids. CDR1 and CDR2 (germline): MGHDK, SYGVNS. V was cut by 2 bases and J by 5 bases, with 6 bases left in between. Full variable domain (outside the CDR3, taken from reference TRBV25-1 and TRBJ1-4): EADIYQTPRYLVIGTGKKITLECSQTMGHDKMYWYQQDPGMELHLIHYSYGVNSTEKGDLSSESTVSRIRTEHFPLTLESARPSHTSQYLCASSEQMNEKLFFGSGTQLSVL.

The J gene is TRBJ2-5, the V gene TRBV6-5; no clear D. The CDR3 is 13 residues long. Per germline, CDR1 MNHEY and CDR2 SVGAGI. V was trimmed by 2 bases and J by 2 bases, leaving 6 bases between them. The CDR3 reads CASSYELQETQYF. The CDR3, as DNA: TGTGCCAGCAGTTACGAATTACAAGAGACCCAGTACTTC.

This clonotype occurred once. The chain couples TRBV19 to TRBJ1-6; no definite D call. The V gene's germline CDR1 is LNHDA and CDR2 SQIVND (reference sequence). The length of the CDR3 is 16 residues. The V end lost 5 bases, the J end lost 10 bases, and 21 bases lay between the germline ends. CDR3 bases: TGTGCCAGTAGTCCCCGGGGTCGGAGGGAAAAATCACCCCTCCACTTT. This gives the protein CASSPRGRREKSPLHF.

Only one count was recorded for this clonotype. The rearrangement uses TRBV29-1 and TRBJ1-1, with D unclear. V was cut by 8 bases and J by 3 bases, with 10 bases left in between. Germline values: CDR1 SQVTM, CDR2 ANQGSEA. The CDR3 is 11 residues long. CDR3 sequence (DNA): TGCAGCACCTTTCCTGACACTGAAGCTTTCTTT. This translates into CSTFPDTEAFF.

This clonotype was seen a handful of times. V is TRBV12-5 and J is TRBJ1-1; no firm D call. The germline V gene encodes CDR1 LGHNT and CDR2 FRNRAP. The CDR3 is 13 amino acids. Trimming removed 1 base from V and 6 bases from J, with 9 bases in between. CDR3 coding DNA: TGTGCTAGTGGTTTGGAACCGACCGCTGAAGCTTTCTTT. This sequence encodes CASGLEPTAEAFF.

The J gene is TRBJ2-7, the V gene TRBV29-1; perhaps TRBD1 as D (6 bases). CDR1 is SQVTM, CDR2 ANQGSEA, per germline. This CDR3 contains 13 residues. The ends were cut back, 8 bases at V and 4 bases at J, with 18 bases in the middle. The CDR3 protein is CSPGQGTGYEQYF. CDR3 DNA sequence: TGCAGCCCAGGGCAGGGAACAGGGTACGAGCAGTACTTC.

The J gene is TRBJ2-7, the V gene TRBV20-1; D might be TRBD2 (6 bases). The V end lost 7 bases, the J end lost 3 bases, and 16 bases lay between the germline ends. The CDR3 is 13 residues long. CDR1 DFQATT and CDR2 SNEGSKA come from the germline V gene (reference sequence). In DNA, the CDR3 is TGCAGTGGGACCTTAGCGGACCTCTACGAGCAGTACTTC. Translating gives CSGTLADLYEQYF.

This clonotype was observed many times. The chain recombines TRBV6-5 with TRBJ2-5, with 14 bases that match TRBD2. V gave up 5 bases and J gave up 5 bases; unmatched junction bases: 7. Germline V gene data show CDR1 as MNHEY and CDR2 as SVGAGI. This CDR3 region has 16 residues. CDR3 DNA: TGTGCCAGCAGTCCGGGACTAGCGGGAGAGTGGGAGACCCAGTACTTC. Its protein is CASSPGLAGEWETQYF.

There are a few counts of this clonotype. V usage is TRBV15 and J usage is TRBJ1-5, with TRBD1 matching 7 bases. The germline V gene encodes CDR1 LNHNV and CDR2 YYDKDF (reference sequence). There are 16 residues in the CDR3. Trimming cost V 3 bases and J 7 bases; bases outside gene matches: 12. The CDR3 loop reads CATSSLGEGAGQPQHF. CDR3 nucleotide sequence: TGTGCCACCAGCAGCTTGGGGGAGGGGGCCGGGCAGCCCCAGCATTTT.

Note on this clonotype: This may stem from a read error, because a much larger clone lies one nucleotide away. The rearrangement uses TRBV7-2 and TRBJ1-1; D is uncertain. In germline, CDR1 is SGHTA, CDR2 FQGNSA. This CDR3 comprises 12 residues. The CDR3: CASRSWVTEAFF. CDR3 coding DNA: TGCGCCAGCCGAAGTTGGGTCACTGAAGCTTTCTTT.

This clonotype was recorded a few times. The CDR3, as DNA: TGTGCCAGCAGCTTCCGGGACAGGCAAACCCGGTCTTCACCCCTCCACTTT. Translation: CASSFRDRQTRSSPLHF. The rearrangement joins TRBV7-2 to TRBJ1-6; TRBD1 matches at 8 bases. J lost 9 bases, V lost 3 bases, and 13 bases had no gene match. Germline CDR1 reads SGHTA; CDR2 reads FQGNSA. This CDR3 is 17 amino acids long.

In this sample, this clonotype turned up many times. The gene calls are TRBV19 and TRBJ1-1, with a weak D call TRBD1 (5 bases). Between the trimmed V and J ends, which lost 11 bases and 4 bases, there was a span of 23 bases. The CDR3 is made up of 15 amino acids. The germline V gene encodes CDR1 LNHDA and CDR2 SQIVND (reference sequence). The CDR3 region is CALLKFRAGCTEAFF. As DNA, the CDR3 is TGTGCCCTCCTAAAATTCAGGGCGGGCTGCACTGAAGCTTTCTTT.